This T cell receptor beta chain comes out of a study of cytomegalovirus exposure and HLA in healthy donors (dated 2017 in TCRdb). For the study in its entirety: According to a later analysis, the roughly 130 validation repertoires were produced on the same platform as the approximately 690 repertoires of the first cohort. The study aimed to test whether cataloging public T cell receptors could reveal signatures of past pathogen exposure. Along with the approximately 600-subject first cohort, a separate validation cohort of over 90 different subjects was used. To predict cytomegalovirus infection status, the study combined high-throughput TCR immunosequencing, statistical association of individual TCRs with disease status, and machine learning.

The library was built by means of the immunoSEQ multiplex PCR assay. From the authors' description of their analysis: To diagnose cytomegalovirus status from the catalog of TCR beta chain sequences, a statistical classification framework was built. TCRdb took over this immuneACCESS table, retaining in-frame rearrangements with V and J assigned. Such tables are incomplete; in checked studies, under half of the missing clones stem from an unresolved V gene, and the remainder is unexplained. V and J calls and clone size follow that table, whereas D and trimming were derived from the DNA. Recorded for this sample are roughly 260,000 clones; more than 75% of them occurred a single time. The top ten clones comprise about 3% of the sample. Overall study outcomes, separate from this receptor: A later analysis lacked HLA typing for the validation cohort, so it scored co-occurrence in that cohort across all 120 or so repertoires. The study gave a list of about 170 TCR beta chains associated with cytomegalovirus. While some public TCRs were present in many individuals, most TCR sequences turned up only very rarely across donors. In a later analysis, TCRs clustered in the first cohort were found to also tend to co-occur in the approximately 110 validation repertoires, with 94% of cluster scores above 0. Cytomegalovirus status was reported to be diagnosed by the classifier with high specificity and sensitivity in both the original and validation cohorts. A few of the identified cytomegalovirus-associated TCR beta chains were confirmed in vitro to be specific for cytomegalovirus antigens. The authors suggested that the approach could potentially be generalized to other disease states and immunological phenotypes.

Notes on this clone: It has no known antigen specificity. It has no much larger one-base neighbor in the sample; base qualities were not kept.

Cut back by 4 bases and 1 base, the V and J ends lie 6 bases apart. The CDR3 sequence holds 13 residues, the cysteine and phenylalanine included. This entry keeps only the CDR3 DNA: 39 bases, framed from base 1. From a lookup of the germline V gene, CDR1 and CDR2 are SGHDT and YYEEEE. Donors formed part of the validation cohort, which comprised some 120 subjects and was distinct from the first cohort of several hundred subjects. The source of this sequence is a man between 18 and 29 years old in good health and CMV-seronegative. The chain joins TRBV5-6 to TRBJ1-5; no D gene can be assigned with confidence. The sequencing input was PBMCs. The CDR3 sequence is CASSGGSNQPQHF. The DNA reads as follows: TGTGCCAGCAGCGGAGGGAGCAATCAGCCCCAGCATTTT.